This entry features one T cell receptor beta chain sequence. Sequenced by immunoSEQ multiplex PCR; TCRdb stores in-frame clones only, minus some. The table records 2,500,000 or so clones, about 90% of them present only once. The data originate from a study of shared clonotypes between healthy human individuals. Trimming took off 7 bases at V and 2 bases at J, with 19 bases between the two ends. This CDR3 contains 16 residues. Per the germline V gene, CDR1 is SEHNR and CDR2 is FQNEAQ (reference sequence). The chain carries TRBV7-9 and TRBJ2-3; possibly TRBD2 for D (6 bases). The sequence was obtained from a man between 18 and 35 years old in good health. Some clones in this sample may be carry-over from other donors' samples. Sequenced: naive CD4+ T cells from PBMCs. Described subset: CD45RA+ positively selected. The CDR3 nucleotides read TGTGCCAGCACCGATCCCTCGCGGGGTGCCACAGATACGCAGTATTTT. Translating it yields CASTDPSRGATDTQYF.